This TCR beta chain was retrieved from a study of preoperative IRX-2 immunotherapy in early breast cancer. The germline V gene encodes CDR1 MDHEN and CDR2 SYDVKM. The V segment lost 4 bases and the J segment 7 bases; nucleotides outside the gene matches: 7. The CDR3 loop spans 15 amino acids. Some clones are missing from TCRdb's copy, which holds only in-frame ones; the method was immunoSEQ multiplex PCR. The sample lists roughly 99,000 clones, approximately 90% seen once, with approximately 2% in the top ten. Treatment noted: preoperative locoregional IRX-2 cytokine immunotherapy. Samples came from a phase Ib trial of preoperative locoregional IRX-2 cytokine immunotherapy.

The TCR comes from a human donor with breast cancer. The input for sequencing was tumor tissue, taken after IRX-2 immunotherapy. This rearrangement joins TRBV28 to TRBJ1-6; 7 nucleotides line up with TRBD1. CDR3 residues: CASSSGQAGNSPLHF. Here the CDR3 DNA reads TGTGCCAGCAGTTCAGGACAGGCTGGAAATTCACCCCTCCACTTT.